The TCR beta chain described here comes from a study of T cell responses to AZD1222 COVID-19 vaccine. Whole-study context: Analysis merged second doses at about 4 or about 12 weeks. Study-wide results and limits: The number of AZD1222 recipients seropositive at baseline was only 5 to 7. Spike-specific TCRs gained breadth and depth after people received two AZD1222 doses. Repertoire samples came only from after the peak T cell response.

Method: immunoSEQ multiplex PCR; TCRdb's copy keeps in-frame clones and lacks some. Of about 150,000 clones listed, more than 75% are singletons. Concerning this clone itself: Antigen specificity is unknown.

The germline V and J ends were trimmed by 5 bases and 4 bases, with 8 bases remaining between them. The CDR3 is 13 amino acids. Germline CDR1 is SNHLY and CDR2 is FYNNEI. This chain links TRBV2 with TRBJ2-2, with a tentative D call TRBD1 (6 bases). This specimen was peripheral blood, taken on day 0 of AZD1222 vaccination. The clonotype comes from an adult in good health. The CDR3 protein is CASSQQGTGELFF. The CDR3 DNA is TGTGCCAGCAGTCAACAGGGCACCGGGGAGCTGTTTTTT. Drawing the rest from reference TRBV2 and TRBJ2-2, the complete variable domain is EPEVTQTPSHQVTQMGQEVILRCVPISNHLYFYWYRQILGQKVEFLVSFYNNEISEKSEIFDDQFSVERPDGSNFTLKIRSTKLEDSAMYFCASSQQGTGELFFGEGSRLTVL.